This T cell receptor (beta chain) was sequenced in a study of T cells after yellow fever vaccination. Study summary: Libraries from low-cell-number fractions were prepared with the SMART-Seq v4 Ultra Low Input RNA kit.

Trimming cost V 9 bases and J 0 bases, with 12 bases left between them. Germline V lookup: CDR1 ENHRY, CDR2 SYGVKD. The CDR3 is 13 amino acids. From the 5' RACE reads, TCRdb called clonotypes with MiXCR, one entry per CDR3 protein. This sample has approximately 610,000 distinct CDR3 sequences; around 16% occur once, and the top ten carry 15% to 20%. The material was PBMCs, obtained 4 to 6 days after the first yellow fever vaccination. This clonotype originated in a man younger than 30 who received the YFV17D yellow fever vaccine. The chain uses TRBV10-3 and TRBJ2-7, with a weak D call TRBD1 (5 bases). The CDR3 bases are TGTGCCATTAGGGGCTCCCTCTCCTACGAGCAGTACTTC. Its translation is CAIRGSLSYEQYF.